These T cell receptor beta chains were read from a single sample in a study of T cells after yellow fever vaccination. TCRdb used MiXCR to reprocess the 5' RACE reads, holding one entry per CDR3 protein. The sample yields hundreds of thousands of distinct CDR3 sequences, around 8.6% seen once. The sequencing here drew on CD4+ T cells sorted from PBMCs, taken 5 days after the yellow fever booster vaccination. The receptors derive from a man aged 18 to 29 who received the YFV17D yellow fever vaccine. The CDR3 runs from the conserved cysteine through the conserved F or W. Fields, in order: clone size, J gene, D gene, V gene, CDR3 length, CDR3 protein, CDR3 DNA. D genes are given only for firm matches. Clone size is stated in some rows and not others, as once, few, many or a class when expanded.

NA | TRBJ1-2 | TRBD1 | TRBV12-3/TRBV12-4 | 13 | CASSKTGAYGYTF | TGTGCCAGTTCGAAGACAGGGGCCTATGGCTACACCTTC
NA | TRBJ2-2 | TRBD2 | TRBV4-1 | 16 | CASSPWPAGVTGELFF | TGCGCCAGCAGCCCGTGGCCAGCGGGGGTGACCGGGGAGCTGTTTTTT
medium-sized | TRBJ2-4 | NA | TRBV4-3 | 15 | CASSSQTGSKNIQYF | TGCGCCAGCAGCTCACAGACAGGCTCAAAAAACATTCAGTACTTC
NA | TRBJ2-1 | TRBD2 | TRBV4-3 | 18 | CASSQREKSGGSYNEQFF | TGCGCCAGCAGCCAAAGGGAGAAAAGCGGGGGCTCCTACAATGAGCAGTTCTTC
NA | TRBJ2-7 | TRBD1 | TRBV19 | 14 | CASRSGTGPYEQYF | TGTGCCAGCCGGTCTGGGACAGGGCCCTACGAGCAGTACTTC
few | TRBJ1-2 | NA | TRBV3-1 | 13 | CASSQETVYGYTF | TGTGCCAGCAGCCAAGAGACCGTGTATGGCTACACCTTC
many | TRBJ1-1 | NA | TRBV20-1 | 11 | CSVTKRGEAFF | TGCAGTGTTACCAAGAGGGGCGAAGCTTTCTTT
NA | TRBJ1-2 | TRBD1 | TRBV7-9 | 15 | CASSHGQGRRLGYTF | TGTGCCAGCAGCCACGGACAGGGTCGGCGGTTAGGCTACACCTTC
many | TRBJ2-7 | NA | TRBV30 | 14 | CAWSVGVEFGEQYF | TGTGCCTGGAGTGTCGGGGTAGAGTTCGGCGAGCAGTACTTC
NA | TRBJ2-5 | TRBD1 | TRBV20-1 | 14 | CSGPGQGSRETQYF | TGCAGCGGACCCGGACAGGGGAGTCGCGAGACCCAGTACTTC
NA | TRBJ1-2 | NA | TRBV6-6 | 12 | CASSSANNGYTF | TGTGCCAGCAGTTCTGCCAACAATGGCTACACCTTC
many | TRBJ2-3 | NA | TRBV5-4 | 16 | CASSLSRVRSTDTQYF | TGTGCCAGCAGCTTAAGCAGGGTGAGGAGCACAGATACGCAGTATTTT
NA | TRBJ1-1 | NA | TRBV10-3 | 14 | CAISESRRFTEAFF | TGTGCCATCAGTGAGTCACGGAGGTTCACTGAAGCTTTCTTT
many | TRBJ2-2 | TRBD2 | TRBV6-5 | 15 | CASSYGGTSTGELFF | TGTGCCAGCAGTTACGGCGGGACTAGCACCGGGGAGCTGTTTTTT
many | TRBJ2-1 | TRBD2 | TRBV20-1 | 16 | CSARDPSGVTPDEQFF | TGCAGTGCTAGAGACCCTAGCGGGGTCACCCCCGATGAGCAGTTCTTC
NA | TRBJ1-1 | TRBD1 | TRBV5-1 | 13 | CASSSSGGTEAFF | TGCGCCAGCAGCTCTTCAGGGGGCACTGAAGCTTTCTTT
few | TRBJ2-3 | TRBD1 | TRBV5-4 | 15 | CASSPQQGAKDTQYF | TGTGCCAGCAGCCCCCAACAGGGGGCAAAAGATACGCAGTATTTT
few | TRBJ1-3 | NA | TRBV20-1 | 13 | CSARDGLGNTIYF | TGCAGTGCTAGAGATGGGCTTGGAAACACCATATATTTT
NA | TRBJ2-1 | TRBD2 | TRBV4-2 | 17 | CASSQKRAGGANNEQFF | TGTGCCAGCAGCCAAAAAAGAGCGGGGGGAGCTAACAATGAGCAGTTCTTC
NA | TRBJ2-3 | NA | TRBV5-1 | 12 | CASSHQGGTQYF | TGCGCCAGCAGTCATCAGGGGGGTACGCAGTATTTT
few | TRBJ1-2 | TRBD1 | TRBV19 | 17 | CASSLYSSDRGIYGYTF | TGTGCCAGTAGCCTATACTCGTCTGACAGGGGGATCTATGGCTACACCTTC
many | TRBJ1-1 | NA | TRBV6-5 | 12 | CASSQPGTEAFF | TGTGCCAGCAGTCAACCTGGTACTGAAGCTTTCTTT
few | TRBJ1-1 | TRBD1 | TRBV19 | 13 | CASKTGDGTEAFF | TGTGCCAGTAAGACAGGGGATGGCACTGAAGCTTTCTTT
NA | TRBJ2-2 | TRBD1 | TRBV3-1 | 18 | CASSQRPGTGRGTGELFF | TGTGCCAGCAGCCAGAGGCCCGGGACAGGGCGCGGCACCGGGGAGCTGTTTTTT
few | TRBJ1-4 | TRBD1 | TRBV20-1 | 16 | CSAPFLQGGTNEKLFF | TGCAGTGCCCCTTTCTTACAGGGGGGGACTAATGAAAAACTGTTTTTT
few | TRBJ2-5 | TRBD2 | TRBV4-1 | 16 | CASSQLPGLARETQYF | TGCGCCAGCAGCCAACTCCCGGGACTAGCACGAGAGACCCAGTACTTC
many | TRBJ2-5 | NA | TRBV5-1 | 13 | CASSFTGQETQYF | TGTGCCAGCAGTTTCACAGGCCAAGAGACCCAGTACTTC
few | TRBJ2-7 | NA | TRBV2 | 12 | CASRERNYEQYF | TGTGCCAGCAGGGAAAGAAACTACGAGCAGTACTTC
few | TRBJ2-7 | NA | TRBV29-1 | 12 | CSVATGSYEQYF | TGCAGCGTAGCGACAGGTTCCTACGAGCAGTACTTC
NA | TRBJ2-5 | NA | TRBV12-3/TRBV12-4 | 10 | CASGRPTQYF | TGTGCCAGCGGGCGTCCGACCCAGTACTTC
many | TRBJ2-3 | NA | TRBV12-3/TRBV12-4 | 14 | CASRVSISTDTQYF | TGTGCCAGCAGGGTTTCTATTAGCACAGATACGCAGTATTTT
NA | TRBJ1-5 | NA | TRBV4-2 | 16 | CASSQEAGRSNQPQHF | TGTGCCAGCAGCCAAGAGGCAGGCCGTAGCAATCAGCCCCAGCATTTT
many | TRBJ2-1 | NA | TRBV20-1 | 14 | CSARDFSWGFEQFF | TGCAGTGCTAGAGATTTTTCTTGGGGTTTCGAGCAGTTCTTC
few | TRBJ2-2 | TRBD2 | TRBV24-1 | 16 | CATSGGTSGYSGELFF | TGTGCCACCAGTGGGGGGACTAGCGGGTATTCCGGGGAGCTGTTTTTT
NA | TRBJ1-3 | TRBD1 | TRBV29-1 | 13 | CSVNRGLGNTIYF | TGCAGCGTGAACAGGGGGCTTGGAAACACCATATATTTT
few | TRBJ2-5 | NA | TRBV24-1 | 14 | CATSDPRGVETQYF | TGTGCCACCAGTGACCCGAGGGGGGTAGAGACCCAGTACTTC
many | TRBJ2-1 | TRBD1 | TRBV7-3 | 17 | CASTKRGGTGGWNEQFF | TGTGCCAGCACGAAAAGGGGCGGGACAGGGGGCTGGAATGAGCAGTTCTTC
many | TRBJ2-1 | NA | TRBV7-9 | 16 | CASSLSTGAPYNEQFF | TGTGCCAGCAGCTTAAGTACGGGGGCACCCTACAATGAGCAGTTCTTC
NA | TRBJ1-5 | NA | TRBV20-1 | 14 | CSARGSRVTQPQHF | TGCAGTGCTAGGGGATCCAGGGTCACTCAGCCCCAGCATTTT
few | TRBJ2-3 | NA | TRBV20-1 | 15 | CSAQARGRATDTQYF | TGCAGTGCCCAGGCAAGGGGCAGGGCCACAGATACGCAGTATTTT
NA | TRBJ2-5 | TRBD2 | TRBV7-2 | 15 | CASCIAGGPVETQYF | TGTGCCAGCTGCATAGCGGGGGGGCCGGTGGAGACCCAGTACTTC
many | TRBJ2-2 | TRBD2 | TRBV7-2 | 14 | CASSFSGATGELFF | TGTGCCAGCAGCTTTAGCGGGGCGACCGGGGAGCTGTTTTTT
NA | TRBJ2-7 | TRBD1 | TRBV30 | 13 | CAWSRQGSNEQYF | TGTGCCTGGAGTCGACAGGGAAGTAACGAGCAGTACTTC
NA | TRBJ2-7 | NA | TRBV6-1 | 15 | CASRRAGDPPYEQYF | TGTGCCAGCAGAAGGGCCGGTGATCCGCCCTACGAGCAGTACTTC
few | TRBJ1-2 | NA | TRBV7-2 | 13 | CASSLPVLYGYTF | TGTGCCAGCAGCTTACCGGTCCTCTATGGCTACACCTTC
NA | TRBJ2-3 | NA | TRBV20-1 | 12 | CSVPPQRDTQYF | TGCAGTGTCCCTCCCCAGCGAGATACGCAGTATTTT
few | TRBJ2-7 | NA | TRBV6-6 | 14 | CASSYAFPAYEQYF | TGTGCCAGCAGTTATGCCTTTCCCGCTTACGAGCAGTACTTC
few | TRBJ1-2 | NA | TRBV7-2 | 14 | CASDLVGGNYGYTF | TGTGCCAGCGACCTAGTTGGAGGGAACTATGGCTACACCTTC
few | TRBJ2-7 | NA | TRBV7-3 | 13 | CASSATSGGEQYF | TGTGCCAGCAGCGCGACATCCGGGGGCGAGCAGTACTTC
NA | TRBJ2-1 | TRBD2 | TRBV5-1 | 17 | CASSLDGLAGGLDEQFF | TGCGCCAGCAGCTTGGACGGTTTAGCGGGGGGGCTCGATGAGCAGTTCTTC
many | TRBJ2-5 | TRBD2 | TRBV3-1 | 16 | CASSQDSGARQETQYF | TGTGCCAGCAGCCAAGATAGCGGGGCAAGACAAGAGACCCAGTACTTC
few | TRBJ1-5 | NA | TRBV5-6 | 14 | CASSSRDRDQPQHF | TGTGCCAGCAGCTCCCGGGATCGGGATCAGCCCCAGCATTTT
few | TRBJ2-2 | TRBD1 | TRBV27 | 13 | CASSGQFTGELFF | TGTGCCAGTTCGGGACAGTTCACCGGGGAGCTGTTTTTT
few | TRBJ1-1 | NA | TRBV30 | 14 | CAWSRYGENTEAFF | TGTGCCTGGAGCCGGTATGGTGAGAACACTGAAGCTTTCTTT
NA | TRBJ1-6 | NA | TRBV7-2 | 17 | CASSLETGARYNSPLHF | TGTGCCAGCAGCTTAGAAACGGGCGCTAGATATAATTCACCCCTCCACTTT
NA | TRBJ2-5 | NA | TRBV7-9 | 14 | CASSLQANQETQYF | TGTGCCAGCAGCTTACAGGCAAACCAAGAGACCCAGTACTTC
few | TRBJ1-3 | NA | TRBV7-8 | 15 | CASSGPGSTGNTIYF | TGTGCCAGCAGCGGCCCCGGGTCTACTGGAAACACCATATATTTT
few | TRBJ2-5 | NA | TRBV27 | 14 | CASSLIRGVETQYF | TGTGCCAGCAGTTTAATTCGCGGGGTCGAGACCCAGTACTTC